This T cell receptor (beta chain) originates from a study of blood T cells in healthy people across ages. Primers used in a second PCR of roughly 6 to 12 cycles were a sample-barcoded 5' primer and a J-beta primer mix. Using its own MiXCR run on the 5' RACE reads, TCRdb lists one record per CDR3 protein. The top ten clones hold roughly 3.5% of a sample with around 520,000 distinct CDR3 sequences, about a quarter of them seen once. This clonotype occurred many times. The length of the CDR3 is 16 residues. Germline loops: CDR1 MNHEY, CDR2 SVGAGI. Trimming shortened V by 6 bases and J by 8 bases, and 23 bases separated the two germline ends. These data are also associated with another study on T cells of mothers and their children.

Sequenced material: blood. The sequence was collected from a boy aged 2-15 years in good health. The chain links TRBV6-5 to TRBJ2-4; TRBD1 is a possible D gene (7 bases). The CDR3 reads CASSPYSTGRKDIQYF. The CDR3 nucleotides read TGTGCCAGCAGCCCATATTCGACAGGGAGGAAGGACATTCAGTACTTC.